This T cell receptor beta chain was captured in a study of vaccination and CD4 T cells after COVID-19. This clonotype appeared a few times. What it binds is unknown. Treatment in this sample: 10-day PBMC culture with coronavirus spike peptide pools or control peptides (ViraFEST assay). Trimming took 8 bases from V and 5 from J; bases not matched to a gene: 12. The CDR3 runs 15 residues. The germline V gene encodes CDR1 MNHNS and CDR2 SASEGT. Once obtained from cultured CD4+ T cells, the DNA was sequenced using the Oncomine TCR Beta short-read assay. MiXCR was run by TCRdb on the PCR reads, yielding one entry per CDR3 protein. Of 12,000 or so distinct CDR3 sequences detected, roughly two fifths appear once; the ten largest clones hold about 20%.

This clonotype was obtained from a human donor who had recovered from COVID-19. The specimen sequenced was CD4+ T cells from blood, cultured in vitro. V is TRBV6-1 and J is TRBJ1-2; 9 nucleotides align to TRBD1. The CDR3 loop is CASQLLTGGEYGYTF. The CDR3 coding sequence is TGTGCCAGCCAGCTCCTGACAGGGGGAGAGTATGGCTACACCTTC.